This TCR beta chain was identified during a study of blood T cell repertoires in COVID-19. Study details: Acute and convalescent COVID-19 samples came from the United States, Italy and Spain. Sample material is recorded as cDNA or gDNA derived from T cells, B-cell-depleted T cells, or PBMCs.

V trimming: 3 bases; J trimming: 1 base; junction bases outside the gene matches: 14. This CDR3 has 18 amino acids. Germline V lookup: CDR1 SGDLS, CDR2 YYNGEE. Per the study methods: How many nucleated cells were present was estimated from reference gene primer amplification. Repertoires were generated with immunoSEQ multiplex PCR, while TCRdb's copy carries only in-frame clones and drops some. The V and J calls and the clone size are those of that table, but D and trimming were determined from the DNA. This table has about 220,000 clones, around 82% appearing once. This sequence joins TRBV9 and TRBJ1-2; 8 bases align to TRBD1. The source of this sequence is a woman of 80 years or more with acute or convalescent COVID-19. Sequencing was carried out using peripheral blood. The CDR3: CASSALDNYRGGNYGYTF. The CDR3 nucleotides are TGTGCCAGCAGCGCTCTCGATAATTACAGGGGGGGTAACTATGGCTACACCTTC. Using reference TRBV9 and TRBJ1-2 for the parts outside the CDR3, the full variable domain is DSGVTQTPKHLITATGQRVTLRCSPRSGDLSVYWYQQSLDQGLQFLIQYYNGEERAKGNILERFSAQQFPDLHSELNLSSLELGDSALYFCASSALDNYRGGNYGYTFGSGTRLTVV.